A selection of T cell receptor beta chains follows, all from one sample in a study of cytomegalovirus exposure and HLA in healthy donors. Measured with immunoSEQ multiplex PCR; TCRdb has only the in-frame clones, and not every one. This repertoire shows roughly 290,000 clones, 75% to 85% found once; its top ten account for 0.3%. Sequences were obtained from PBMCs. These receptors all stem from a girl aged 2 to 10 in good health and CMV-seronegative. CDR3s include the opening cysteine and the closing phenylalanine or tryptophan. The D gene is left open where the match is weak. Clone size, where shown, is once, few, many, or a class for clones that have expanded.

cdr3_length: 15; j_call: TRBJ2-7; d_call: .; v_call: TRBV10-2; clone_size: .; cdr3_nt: TGCGCCAGCAGTGAGTCGAGCCTTGGGCCCATAGAGCAGTACTTC; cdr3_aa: CASSESSLGPIEQYF
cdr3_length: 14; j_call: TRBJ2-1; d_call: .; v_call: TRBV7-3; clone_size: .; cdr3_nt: TGTGCCAGCAGCGCGACCGGGGTCCCAAATGAGCAGTTCTTC; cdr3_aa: CASSATGVPNEQFF
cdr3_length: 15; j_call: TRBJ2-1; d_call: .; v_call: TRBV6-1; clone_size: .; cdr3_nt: TGTGCCAGCACCGTCGACAGGACACCGTACAATGAGCAGTTCTTC; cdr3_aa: CASTVDRTPYNEQFF
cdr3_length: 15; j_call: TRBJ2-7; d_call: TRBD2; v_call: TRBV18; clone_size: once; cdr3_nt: TGTGCCAGCTCACCAACGGGAGGGCTTTCCTACGAGCAGTACTTC; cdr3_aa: CASSPTGGLSYEQYF
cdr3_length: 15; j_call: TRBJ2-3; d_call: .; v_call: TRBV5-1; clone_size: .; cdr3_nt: TGCGCCAGCGCAAACACCCAGGGGAGATCGGATACGCAGTATTTT; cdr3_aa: CASANTQGRSDTQYF
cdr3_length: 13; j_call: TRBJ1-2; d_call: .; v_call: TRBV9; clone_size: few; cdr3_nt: TGTGCCAGCAGCCAGACAGTGAACTATGGCTACACCTTC; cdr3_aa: CASSQTVNYGYTF
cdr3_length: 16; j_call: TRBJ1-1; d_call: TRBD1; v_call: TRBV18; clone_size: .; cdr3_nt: TGTGCCAGCTCACCCCTAGCGAGGGGGCGAGGGACTGAAGCTTTCTTT; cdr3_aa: CASSPLARGRGTEAFF
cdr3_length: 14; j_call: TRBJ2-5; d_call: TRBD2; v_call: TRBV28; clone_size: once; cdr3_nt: TGTGCCAGCATTGATAGGGGACTACAAGAGACCCAGTACTTC; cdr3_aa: CASIDRGLQETQYF
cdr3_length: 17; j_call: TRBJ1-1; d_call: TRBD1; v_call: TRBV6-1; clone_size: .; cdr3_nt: TGTGCCAGCAGTGATAGAGGGACAGGACTAATGAACACTGAAGCTTTCTTT; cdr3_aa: CASSDRGTGLMNTEAFF
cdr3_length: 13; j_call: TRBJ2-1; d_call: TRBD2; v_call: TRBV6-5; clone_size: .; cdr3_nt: TGTGCCAGCACCCCGGGACTACCCAATGAGCAGTTCTTC; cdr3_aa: CASTPGLPNEQFF
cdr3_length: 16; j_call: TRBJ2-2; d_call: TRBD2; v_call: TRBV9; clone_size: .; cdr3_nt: TGTGCCAGCAGCGTAGTTGGCGGGAGGGCCGCCGGGGAGCTGTTTTTT; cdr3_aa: CASSVVGGRAAGELFF
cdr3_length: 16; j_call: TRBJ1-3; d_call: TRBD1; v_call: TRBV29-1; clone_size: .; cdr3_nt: TGCAGCGTGGGATTAACAGGGACAGGCTCTGGAAACACCATATATTTT; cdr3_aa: CSVGLTGTGSGNTIYF
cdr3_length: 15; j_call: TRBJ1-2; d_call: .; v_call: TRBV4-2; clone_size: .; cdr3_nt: TGTGCCAGCAGCCAAGATCGAAGGTACAGTGAGGGCTACACCTTC; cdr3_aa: CASSQDRRYSEGYTF
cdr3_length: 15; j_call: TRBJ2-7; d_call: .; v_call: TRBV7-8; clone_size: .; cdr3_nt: TGTGCCAGCAGCCATTACCGGGACACTCACTACGAGCAGTACTTC; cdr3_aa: CASSHYRDTHYEQYF
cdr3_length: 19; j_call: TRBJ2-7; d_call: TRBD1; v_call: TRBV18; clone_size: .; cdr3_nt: TGTGCCAGCTCACCAAATCTCGGCAGGGGTAGGGGGCACTCCTACGAGCAGTACTTC; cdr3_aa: CASSPNLGRGRGHSYEQYF
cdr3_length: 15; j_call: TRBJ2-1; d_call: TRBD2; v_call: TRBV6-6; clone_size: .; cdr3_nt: TGTGCCAGCAGTAACTCAGCGGGAGTGTACAATGAGCAGTTCTTC; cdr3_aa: CASSNSAGVYNEQFF
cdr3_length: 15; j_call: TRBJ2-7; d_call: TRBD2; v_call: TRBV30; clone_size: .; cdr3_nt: TGTGCCTGGAGTGTAAGGGGACTAGGTGACTACGAGCAGTACTTC; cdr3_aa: CAWSVRGLGDYEQYF
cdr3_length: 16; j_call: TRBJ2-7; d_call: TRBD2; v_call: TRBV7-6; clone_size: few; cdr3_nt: TGTGCCAGCAGCTTAGCTACTAGCGGGGGGTCCTACGAGCAGTACTTC; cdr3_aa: CASSLATSGGSYEQYF
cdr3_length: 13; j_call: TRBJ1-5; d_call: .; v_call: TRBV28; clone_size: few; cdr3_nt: TGTGCCAGCAGTTTTACAGGTAATCAGCCCCAGCATTTT; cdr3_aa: CASSFTGNQPQHF
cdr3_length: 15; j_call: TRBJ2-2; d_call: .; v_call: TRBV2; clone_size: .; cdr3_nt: TGTGCCAGTAGCAGGGGGGTTGTGCTCACCGGGGAGCTGTTTTTT; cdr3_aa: CASSRGVVLTGELFF
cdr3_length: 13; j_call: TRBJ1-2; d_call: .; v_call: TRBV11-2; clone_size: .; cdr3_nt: TGTGCCAGCAGCTTAGGGGGGCCTGGTGGCTACACCTTC; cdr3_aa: CASSLGGPGGYTF
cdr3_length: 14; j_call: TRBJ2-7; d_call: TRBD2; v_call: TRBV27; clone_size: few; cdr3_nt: TGTGCCAGCAGATTAGCGGGGGGCTCCTACGAGCAGTACTTC; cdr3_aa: CASRLAGGSYEQYF
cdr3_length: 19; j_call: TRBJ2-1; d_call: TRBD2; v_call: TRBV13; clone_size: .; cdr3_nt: TGTGCCAGCAGCTTAATTAGCGGACTAGCGGACGTATTATGGAATGAGCAGTTCTTC; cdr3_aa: CASSLISGLADVLWNEQFF
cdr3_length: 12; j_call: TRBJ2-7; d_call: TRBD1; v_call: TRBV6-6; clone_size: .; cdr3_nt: TGTGCCAGCAGTCTTCAGGGGGTGGGGCAGTACTTC; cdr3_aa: CASSLQGVGQYF